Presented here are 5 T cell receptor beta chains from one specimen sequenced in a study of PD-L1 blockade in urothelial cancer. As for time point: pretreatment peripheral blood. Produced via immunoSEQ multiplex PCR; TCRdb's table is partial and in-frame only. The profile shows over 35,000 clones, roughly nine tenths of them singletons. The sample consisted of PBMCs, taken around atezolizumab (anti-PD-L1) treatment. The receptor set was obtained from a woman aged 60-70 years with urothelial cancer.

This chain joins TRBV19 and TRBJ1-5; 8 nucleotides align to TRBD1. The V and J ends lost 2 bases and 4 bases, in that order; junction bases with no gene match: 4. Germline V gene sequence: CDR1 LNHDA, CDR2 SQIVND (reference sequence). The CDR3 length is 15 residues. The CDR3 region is CASSIPTGANQPQHF. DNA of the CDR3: TGTGCCAGTAGTATACCGACAGGGGCTAATCAGCCCCAGCATTTT.

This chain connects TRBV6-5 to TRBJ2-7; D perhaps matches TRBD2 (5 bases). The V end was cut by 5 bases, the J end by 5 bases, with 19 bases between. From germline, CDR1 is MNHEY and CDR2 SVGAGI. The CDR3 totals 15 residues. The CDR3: CASSALSGVWDEQYF. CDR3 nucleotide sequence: TGTGCCAGCAGTGCATTATCCGGGGTGTGGGACGAGCAGTACTTC.

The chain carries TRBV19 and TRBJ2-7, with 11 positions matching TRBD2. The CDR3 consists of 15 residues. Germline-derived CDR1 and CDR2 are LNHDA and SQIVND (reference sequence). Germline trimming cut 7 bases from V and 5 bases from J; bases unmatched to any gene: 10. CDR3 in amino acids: CASTSSGRSSDEQYF. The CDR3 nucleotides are TGTGCCAGTACCTCTAGCGGGAGGTCGTCGGACGAGCAGTACTTC.

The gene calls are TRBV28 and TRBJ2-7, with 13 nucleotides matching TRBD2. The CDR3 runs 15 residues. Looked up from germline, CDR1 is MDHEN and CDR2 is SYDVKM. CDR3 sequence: CRTSGRSGKSYEQYF. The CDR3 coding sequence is TGTAGGACTAGCGGGAGATCGGGCAAATCCTACGAGCAGTACTTC.

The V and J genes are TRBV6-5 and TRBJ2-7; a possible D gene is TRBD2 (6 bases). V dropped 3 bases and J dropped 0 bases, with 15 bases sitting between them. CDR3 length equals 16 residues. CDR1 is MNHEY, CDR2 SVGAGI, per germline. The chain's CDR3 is CASSYGAGRSSYEQYF. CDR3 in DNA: TGTGCCAGCAGTTATGGCGCGGGACGGAGCTCCTACGAGCAGTACTTC.